The clone carrying this T cell receptor (beta chain) is medium-sized (0.01 to 0.1%) by frequency. The antigen is unknown. The CDR3 contains 14 residues. Germline lookup yields CDR1 SEHNR and CDR2 FQNEAQ (reference sequence). V gave up 1 base and J gave up 6 bases, with 12 bases separating them. The data belong to a study of cytomegalovirus exposure and HLA in healthy donors. General study points: The majority of CMV-associated TCR beta chains were reported as apparently HLA-restricted in a later analysis. Many donors shared some public TCRs, even though most TCR sequences were rare. The authors confirmed in vitro that a few CMV-associated chains were specific for CMV antigens.

The PCR contained 60 Vbeta and 13 Jbeta primers. The protocol was immunoSEQ multiplex PCR, while the TCRdb copy is restricted to in-frame clones and leaves out a portion. The sample table sets out around 29,000 clones. The specimen sequenced was PBMCs. This chain uses TRBV7-9 with TRBJ1-1; TRBD1 is a possible D gene (6 bases). The source is a man younger than 45 in good health and CMV-seronegative. CDR3: CASSLVGGVAEAFF. CDR3 sequence (DNA): TGTGCCAGCAGCTTAGTTGGGGGCGTGGCTGAAGCTTTCTTT.